What follows are 8 T cell receptor beta chains derived from one specimen sequenced in a study of shared clonotypes between healthy human individuals. Measured with immunoSEQ multiplex PCR; TCRdb has only the in-frame clones, and not every one. The sample gives under 850,000 clones, around 70% of which show up once; approximately 2% is in the top ten. Sequencing was done on a sample of memory CD4+ T cells sorted from blood. Subset defined: CD45RA-negative fraction. The receptors shown here come from a woman aged 30 to 39 in good health.

The V call is TRBV6-5, the J call TRBJ2-3; D gene uncertain. The CDR3 runs to 15 residues. CDR1 and CDR2 from the germline V gene are MNHEY and SVGAGI. The V and J ends lost 5 bases and 2 bases respectively, with 14 bases between them. CDR3 in DNA: TGTGCCAGCAGTCAGACTCATGGGCTCACAGATACGCAGTATTTT. This gives the protein CASSQTHGLTDTQYF.

This clone came up many times. V usage is TRBV14 and J usage is TRBJ1-2; a weak D match, TRBD1 (6 bases). The CDR3 totals 16 residues. Trimming shortened V by 4 bases and J by 4 bases, and 19 bases separated the two germline ends. Germline loops: CDR1 SGHDN, CDR2 FVKESK. CDR3 coding DNA: TGTGCCAGCAGCCGGTCGGGCACAGGGATCCTCTATGGCTACACCTTC. This encodes CASSRSGTGILYGYTF.

The chain carries TRBV11-2 and TRBJ1-5; no clear D. The CDR3 runs 13 residues. Germline CDR1 SGHAT, CDR2 FQNNGV. Trimming removed 5 bases at V and 3 bases at J, with 8 bases between. The CDR3 DNA sequence: TGTGCCAGCAGCCACTATCCCAATCAGCCCCAGCATTTT. This encodes CASSHYPNQPQHF.

In its sample, this clone was seen many times. This specimen includes other DNA sequences encoding the same CDR3. This sequence joins TRBV19 and TRBJ2-6, with D unclear. Germline V gene data show CDR1 as LNHDA and CDR2 as SQIVND (reference sequence). V lost 10 bases to trimming and J lost 0 bases, with 16 bases between them. This CDR3 has 16 residues. CDR3 in amino acids: CATFDGALSGANVLTF. DNA for the CDR3: TGTGCCACCTTCGACGGCGCCCTCTCTGGGGCCAACGTCCTGACTTTC.

The chain joins TRBV6-1 to TRBJ1-1, with a tentative D call TRBD1 (6 bases). The CDR3 has 16 residues. Looked up from germline, CDR1 is MNHNS and CDR2 is SASEGT. Trimming left V 1 base short and J 5 bases short, with 17 bases between. CDR3 bases: TGTGCCAGCAGTGAAGGGTTAGGGGGTCGGGTGACTGAAGCTTTCTTT. It codes for CASSEGLGGRVTEAFF.

The chain employs TRBV6-1 and TRBJ2-1, with 10 bases matching TRBD2. From germline, CDR1 is MNHNS and CDR2 SASEGT. V lost 4 bases, J lost 0 bases, and 6 bases stayed unmatched. The CDR3 runs to 17 residues. The CDR3 sequence is CASSGPSGGGSYNEQFF. DNA for the CDR3: TGTGCCAGCAGTGGGCCTAGCGGGGGTGGCTCCTACAATGAGCAGTTCTTC.

The V call is TRBV19, the J call TRBJ2-1, with D possibly called TRBD1 or TRBD2 (6 bases each). CDR1 is LNHDA, CDR2 SQIVND, per germline (reference sequence). Trimming took off 7 bases at V and 4 bases at J, with 17 bases between the two ends. CDR3 length: 15 amino acids. CDR3 region: CASKGGGAGYNEQFF. The CDR3 bases are TGTGCCAGTAAGGGGGGAGGTGCGGGATACAATGAGCAGTTCTTC.

The gene calls are TRBV19 and TRBJ1-2; D gene uncertain. CDR1 is LNHDA and CDR2 is SQIVND in the germline V gene (reference sequence). Trimming cost V 7 bases and J 5 bases, with 17 bases left between them. The CDR3 covers 14 residues. CDR3 protein: CASTQEGPTYGYTF. Here the CDR3 DNA reads TGTGCCAGTACTCAAGAAGGCCCAACTTATGGCTACACCTTC.